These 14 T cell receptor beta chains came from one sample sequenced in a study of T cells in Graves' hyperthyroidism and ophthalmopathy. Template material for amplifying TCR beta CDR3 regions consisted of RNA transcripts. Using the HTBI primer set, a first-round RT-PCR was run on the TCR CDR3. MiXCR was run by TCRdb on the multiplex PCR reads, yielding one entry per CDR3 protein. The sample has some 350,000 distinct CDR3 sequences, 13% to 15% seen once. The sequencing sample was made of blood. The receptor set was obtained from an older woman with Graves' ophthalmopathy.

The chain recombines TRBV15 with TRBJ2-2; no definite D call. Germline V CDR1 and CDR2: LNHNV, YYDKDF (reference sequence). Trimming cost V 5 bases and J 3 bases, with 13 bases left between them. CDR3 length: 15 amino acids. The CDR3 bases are TGTGCCACCAGCCCCTCGCGGCATTACACCGGGGAGCTGTTTTTT. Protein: CATSPSRHYTGELFF. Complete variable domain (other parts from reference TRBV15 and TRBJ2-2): DAMVIQNPRYQVTQFGKPVTLSCSQTLNHNVMYWYQQKSSQAPKLLFHYYDKDFNNEADTPDNFQSRRPNTSFCFLDIRSPGLGDTAMYLCATSPSRHYTGELFFGEGSRLTVL.

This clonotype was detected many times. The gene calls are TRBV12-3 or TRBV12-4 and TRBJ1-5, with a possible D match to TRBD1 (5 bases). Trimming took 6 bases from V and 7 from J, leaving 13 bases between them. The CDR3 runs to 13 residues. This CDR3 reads CASSPRVGQPQHF. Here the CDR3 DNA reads TGTGCCAGCAGCCCCAGGGTGGGGCAGCCCCAGCATTTT.

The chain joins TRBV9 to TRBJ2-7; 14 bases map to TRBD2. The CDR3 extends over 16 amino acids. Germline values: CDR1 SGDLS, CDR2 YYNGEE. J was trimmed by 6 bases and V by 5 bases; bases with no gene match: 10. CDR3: CASSHSRGTSGSEQYF. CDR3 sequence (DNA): TGTGCCAGCAGTCACTCTAGGGGGACTAGCGGGAGCGAGCAGTACTTC.

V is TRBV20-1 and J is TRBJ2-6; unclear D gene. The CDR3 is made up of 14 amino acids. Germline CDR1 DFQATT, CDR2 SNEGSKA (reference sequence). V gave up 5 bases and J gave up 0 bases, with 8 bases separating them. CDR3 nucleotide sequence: TGCAGTGCTCCGACGGTCTCTGGGGCCAACGTCCTGACTTTC. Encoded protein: CSAPTVSGANVLTF.

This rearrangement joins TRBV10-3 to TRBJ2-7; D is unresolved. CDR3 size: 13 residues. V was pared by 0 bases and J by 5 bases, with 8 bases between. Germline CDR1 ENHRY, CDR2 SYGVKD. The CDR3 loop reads CAISESTGNEQYF. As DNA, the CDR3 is TGTGCCATCAGTGAGTCGACTGGCAACGAGCAGTACTTC.

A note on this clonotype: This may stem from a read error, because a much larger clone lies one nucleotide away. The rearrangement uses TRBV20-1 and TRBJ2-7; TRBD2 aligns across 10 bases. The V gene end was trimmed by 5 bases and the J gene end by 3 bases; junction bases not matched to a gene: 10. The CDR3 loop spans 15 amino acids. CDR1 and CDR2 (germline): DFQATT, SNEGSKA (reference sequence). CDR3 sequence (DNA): TGCAGTGCTGGAGGCCGGGGACTAGCGAACTACGAGCAGTACTTC. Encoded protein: CSAGGRGLANYEQYF.

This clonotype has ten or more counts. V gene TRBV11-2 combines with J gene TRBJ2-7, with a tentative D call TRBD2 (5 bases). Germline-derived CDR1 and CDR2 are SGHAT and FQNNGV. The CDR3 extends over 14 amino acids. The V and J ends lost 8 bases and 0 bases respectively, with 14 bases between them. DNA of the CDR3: TGTGCCAGCCAGGCTGTAGCGTTCTCCTACGAGCAGTACTTC. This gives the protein CASQAVAFSYEQYF.

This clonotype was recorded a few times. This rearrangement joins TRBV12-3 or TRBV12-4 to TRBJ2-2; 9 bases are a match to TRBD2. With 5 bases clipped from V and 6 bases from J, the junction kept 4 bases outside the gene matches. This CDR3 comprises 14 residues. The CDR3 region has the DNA TGTGCCAGCAGTGACAGCGGGGGGTCCGGGGAGCTGTTTTTT. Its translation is CASSDSGGSGELFF.

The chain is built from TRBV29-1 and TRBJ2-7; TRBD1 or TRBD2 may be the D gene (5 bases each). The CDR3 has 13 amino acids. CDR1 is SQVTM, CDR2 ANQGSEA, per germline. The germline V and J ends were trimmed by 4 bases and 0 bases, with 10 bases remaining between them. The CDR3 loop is CSVGDRSSYEQYF. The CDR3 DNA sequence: TGCAGCGTTGGGGACCGGAGCTCCTACGAGCAGTACTTC.

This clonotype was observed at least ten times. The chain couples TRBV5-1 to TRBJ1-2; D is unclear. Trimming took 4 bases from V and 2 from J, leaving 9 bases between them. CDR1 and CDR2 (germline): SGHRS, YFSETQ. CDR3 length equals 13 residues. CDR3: CASSIGGNYGYTF. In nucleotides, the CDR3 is TGCGCCAGCAGCATTGGAGGAAACTATGGCTACACCTTC.

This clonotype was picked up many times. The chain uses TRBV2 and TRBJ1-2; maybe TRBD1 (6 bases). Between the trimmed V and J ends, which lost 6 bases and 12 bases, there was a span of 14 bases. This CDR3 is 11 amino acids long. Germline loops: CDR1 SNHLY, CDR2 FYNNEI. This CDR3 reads CASRRGGVDTF. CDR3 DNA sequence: TGTGCCAGCAGGAGGGGGGGCGTCGACACCTTC.

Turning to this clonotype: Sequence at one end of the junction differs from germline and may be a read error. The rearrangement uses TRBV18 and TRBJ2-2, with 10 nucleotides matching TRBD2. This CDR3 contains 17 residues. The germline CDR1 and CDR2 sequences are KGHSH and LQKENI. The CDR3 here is CASSPRPGLAKTGELFF. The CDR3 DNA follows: TGTGCCAGCTCACCACGTCCGGGACTAGCGAAAACCGGGGAGCTGTTTTTT.

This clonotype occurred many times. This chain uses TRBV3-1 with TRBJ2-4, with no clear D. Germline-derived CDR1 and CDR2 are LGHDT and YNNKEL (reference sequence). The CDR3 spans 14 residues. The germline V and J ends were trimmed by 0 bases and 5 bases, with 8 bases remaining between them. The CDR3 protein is CASSQDPPENIQYF. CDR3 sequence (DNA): TGTGCCAGCAGCCAAGATCCGCCAGAAAACATTCAGTACTTC.

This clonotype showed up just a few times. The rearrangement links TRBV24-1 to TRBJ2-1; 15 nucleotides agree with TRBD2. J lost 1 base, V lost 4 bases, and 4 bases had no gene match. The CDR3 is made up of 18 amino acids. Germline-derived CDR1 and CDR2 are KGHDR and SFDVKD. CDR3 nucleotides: TGTGCCACCAGTGAGGGACTAGCGGGAGGAAGATCCTACAATGAGCAGTTCTTC. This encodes CATSEGLAGGRSYNEQFF.